The following is a TCR beta chain sequence with its context. This entry is derived from a study of control samples from healthy donors and cancer patients. The CDR3 is 13 residues long. The V end was cut by 2 bases, the J end by 4 bases, with 6 bases between. The germline V gene encodes CDR1 MNHEY and CDR2 SVGAGI. The method was immunoSEQ multiplex PCR; TCRdb's version includes in-frame clones alone and lacks a portion of them. Among about 83,000 clones listed, 91% were seen once. This TCR derives from a man aged 30 to 45 in good health. Sample: blood. The genes are TRBV6-5 and TRBJ2-1; no firm D call. The DNA of the CDR3 is TGTGCCAGCAGTTACGTGAGATACAATGAGCAGTTCTTC. It specifies CASSYVRYNEQFF.